These 10 T cell receptor beta chains were all obtained from the same sample, sequenced in a study of cytomegalovirus exposure and HLA in healthy donors. 60 Vbeta and 13 Jbeta primers were used in PCR. TCRdb's table, derived via immunoSEQ multiplex PCR, lists solely in-frame clones and lacks some. The data contain 110,000 to 150,000 clones, 77% of them singletons. Sequencing was performed on PBMCs. Every receptor here comes from a female donor in good health and CMV-seronegative.

The V call is TRBV5-1, the J call TRBJ2-3, with 8 positions matching TRBD1. Germline V gene lookup returns CDR1 SGHRS and CDR2 YFSETQ. V lost 1 base to trimming and J lost 6 bases; unmatched junction nucleotides: 7. This CDR3 region has 15 residues. The CDR3 nucleotides read TGCGCCAGCAGCTTGCCTCAGGGGGCCGAGGATACGCAGTATTTT. It is translated as CASSLPQGAEDTQYF.

The chain has TRBV27 and TRBJ2-7; no clear D. The ends were cut back, 3 bases at V and 0 bases at J, with 12 bases in the middle. Germline CDR1 and CDR2: MNHEY and SMNVEV (reference sequence). There are 15 residues in the CDR3. The CDR3 sequence: CASSFVGYSSYEQYF. Written as DNA, the CDR3 is TGTGCCAGCAGTTTCGTGGGCTACTCCTCCTACGAGCAGTACTTC.

The chain uses TRBV7-7 and TRBJ2-5, with D uncertain. The CDR3 totals 14 residues. The V gene's germline CDR1 is SSHAT and CDR2 FNYEAQ (reference sequence). The germline V and J ends were trimmed by 3 bases and 2 bases, with 10 bases remaining between them. The CDR3 protein is CASSLGTEQETQYF. The CDR3 nucleotides are TGTGCCAGCAGCTTGGGTACAGAGCAAGAGACCCAGTACTTC.

The chain carries TRBV2 and TRBJ2-5; 9 bases map to TRBD1. The CDR3 is 14 residues long. Germline lookup yields CDR1 SNHLY and CDR2 FYNNEI. V shed 7 bases, J shed 9 bases, and the junction held 12 bases outside the gene matches. The CDR3 nucleotides are TGTGCCAGCATCAATCCCCGGGACAGGGAGGCCCAGTACTTC. Translated: CASINPRDREAQYF.

The chain combines TRBV6-6 with TRBJ2-3; unclear D gene. The CDR3 extends over 12 amino acids. Germline V lookup: CDR1 MNHNY, CDR2 SVGAGI (reference sequence). V was pared by 9 bases and J by 0 bases, with 7 bases between. This CDR3 is CASTGSTDTQYF. CDR3 coding DNA: TGTGCCAGTACCGGGAGCACAGATACGCAGTATTTT.

J is TRBJ2-7 and V is TRBV5-1; 7 bases fit TRBD2. The germline V gene has CDR1 SGHRS and CDR2 YFSETQ. The CDR3 spans 16 residues. V shed 0 bases and J 2 bases; nucleotides not matched to a gene: 8. The DNA for the CDR3 is TGCGCCAGCAGCTTGGGTTTGGCGGGAGAGCCCTACGAGCAGTACTTC. It is translated as CASSLGLAGEPYEQYF.

J is TRBJ2-7 and V is TRBV14; D is perhaps TRBD1 (5 bases). The CDR3 has 15 amino acids. Germline V gene sequence: CDR1 SGHDN, CDR2 FVKESK. V shed 3 bases and J shed 0 bases, with 12 bases lying between them. CDR3 nucleotide sequence: TGTGCCAGCAGCCAGGGTGACAGAAGCTCCTACGAGCAGTACTTC. It codes for CASSQGDRSSYEQYF.

This clone turned up a few times. V and J are TRBV6-6 and TRBJ1-1, with D unclear. Germline CDR1 is MNHNY and CDR2 is SVGAGI (reference sequence). This CDR3 has 13 amino acids. With 8 bases removed from V and 4 bases from J, the gap between germline ends came to 14 bases. As DNA, the CDR3 is TGTGCCAGCCAAAATTTGGTCGGCACTGAAGCTTTCTTT. This codes for CASQNLVGTEAFF.

As for this clone: Germline is not matched at one junction end, which may reflect a read error. The chain recombines TRBV6-5 with TRBJ2-5; 7 positions agree with TRBD2. Germline V gives CDR1 MNHEY, CDR2 SVGAGI. This CDR3 comprises 13 residues. CDR3 DNA: TGTGCCAGCAGTGGGGGGGAGAGTACCGGGAAAAACTTC. Encoded protein: CASSGGESTGKNF.

This sequence joins TRBV10-2 and TRBJ2-1, with 8 bases fitting TRBD2. Germline-derived CDR1 and CDR2 are WSHSY and SAAADI. V dropped 2 bases and J dropped 11; count of bases not matched to a gene: 5. The CDR3 contains 13 residues. In nucleotides, the CDR3 is TGCGCCAGCAGTGAGCCGGGAGGGTTCCAGCAGTTCTTC. This codes for CASSEPGGFQQFF.